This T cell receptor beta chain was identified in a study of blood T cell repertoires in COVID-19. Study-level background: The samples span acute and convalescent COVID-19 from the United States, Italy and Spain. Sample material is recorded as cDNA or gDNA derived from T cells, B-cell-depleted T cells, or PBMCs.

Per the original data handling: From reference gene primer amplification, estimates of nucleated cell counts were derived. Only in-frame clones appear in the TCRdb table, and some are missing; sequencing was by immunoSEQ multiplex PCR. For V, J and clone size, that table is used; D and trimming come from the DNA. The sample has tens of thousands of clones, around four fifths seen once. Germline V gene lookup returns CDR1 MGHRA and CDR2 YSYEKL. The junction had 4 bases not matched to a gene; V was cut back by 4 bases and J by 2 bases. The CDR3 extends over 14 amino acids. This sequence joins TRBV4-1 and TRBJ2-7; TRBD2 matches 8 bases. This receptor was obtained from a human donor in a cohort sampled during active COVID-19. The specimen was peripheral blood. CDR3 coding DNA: TGCGCCAGCAGCCGGGAGCGGGGGCCCTACGAGCAGTACTTC. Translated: CASSRERGPYEQYF.